A single sample gave rise to the 25 T cell receptor beta chains below, sequenced in a study of cytomegalovirus exposure and HLA in healthy donors. The PCR used 60 Vbeta and 13 Jbeta primers. Repertoires were generated with immunoSEQ multiplex PCR, while TCRdb's copy carries only in-frame clones and drops some. The data hold about 73,000 clones, with roughly 69% observed a single time. The sample taken for sequencing was PBMCs. The receptors come from a woman between 45 and 60 years old in good health and CMV-seropositive.

The chain is built from TRBV27 and TRBJ2-1; 8 bases align to TRBD1. This CDR3 has 13 amino acids. The germline gives CDR1 MNHEY, CDR2 SMNVEV (reference sequence). With V trimmed by 0 bases and J by 11 bases, 3 bases remained unmatched. The CDR3 nucleotides read TGTGCCAGCAGTTTATCTCGCAGGGGGCAGCAGTTCTTC. It specifies CASSLSRRGQQFF.

CDR3 coding DNA: TGTGCCAGCAGCTTAGACACAGGCACAGATACGCAGTATTTT. This encodes CASSLDTGTDTQYF. The chain couples TRBV11-2 to TRBJ2-3; no definite D call. The CDR3 length is 14 residues. V was clipped by 0 bases and J by 1 base, with 5 bases between them. Looked up from germline, CDR1 is SGHAT and CDR2 is FQNNGV.

The chain carries TRBV28 and TRBJ1-1; the D is unclear. The V end was cut by 6 bases, the J end by 4 bases, with 15 bases between. This CDR3 region has 14 residues. CDR1 MDHEN and CDR2 SYDVKM come from the germline V gene. CDR3 nucleotide sequence: TGTGCCAGCAGGGTCGCTACGGGGAGCACTGAAGCTTTCTTT. The encoded protein is CASRVATGSTEAFF.

This clone is a singleton in its sample. The CDR3 nucleotides are TGTGCCAGCAGCAGGGATATTAGCTCCTACGAGCAGTACGTC. As protein: CASSRDISSYEQYV. J is TRBJ2-7 and V is TRBV2; D is perhaps TRBD1 (5 bases). Trimming shortened V by 6 bases and J by 0 bases, and 12 bases separated the two germline ends. The CDR3 totals 14 residues. In germline, CDR1 is SNHLY, CDR2 FYNNEI.

The chain combines TRBV7-3 with TRBJ1-2, with 9 bases fitting TRBD1. Germline CDR1 and CDR2: SGHTA and FQGTGA. J lost 8 bases, V lost 5 bases, and 15 bases had no gene match. CDR3 length equals 16 residues. CDR3 protein: CASSQIRGQGGLGYTF. DNA of the CDR3: TGTGCCAGCAGCCAAATCCGGGGACAGGGTGGTCTGGGCTACACCTTC.

J is TRBJ2-7 and V is TRBV7-2, with 8 bases lining up with TRBD1. Germline V CDR1 and CDR2: SGHTA, FQGNSA. This CDR3 region has 14 residues. The ends lost 4 bases at V and 3 bases at J; junction bases unmatched: 5. In nucleotides, the CDR3 is TGTGCCAGCAGCTCAGACAGGGGATTCTACGAGCAGTACGTC. The encoded protein is CASSSDRGFYEQYV.

This clone was recorded a few times. The chain recombines TRBV25-1 with TRBJ1-4, with D unresolved. The CDR3 has 15 residues. From germline, CDR1 is MGHDK and CDR2 SYGVNS. Trimming stripped 3 bases from V and 8 bases from J, with 16 bases between. The CDR3 is CASSDPGPKREKLFF. CDR3 nucleotides: TGTGCCAGCAGTGACCCCGGTCCGAAACGGGAAAAACTGTTTTTT. The entire variable domain, with the rest obtained from reference TRBV25-1 and TRBJ1-4, is as follows: EADIYQTPRYLVIGTGKKITLECSQTMGHDKMYWYQQDPGMELHLIHYSYGVNSTEKGDLSSESTVSRIRTEHFPLTLESARPSHTSQYLCASSDPGPKREKLFFGSGTQLSVL.

In this sample, this clone turned up a few times. This chain uses TRBV5-4 with TRBJ1-1, with TRBD1 matching 8 bases. CDR1 is SGHNT and CDR2 is YYREEE in the germline V gene (reference sequence). This CDR3 contains 14 residues. The J segment lost 6 bases and the V segment lost 5 bases, leaving 9 bases of the junction unmatched. CDR3: CASRHRDRSAEAFF. Here the CDR3 DNA reads TGTGCCAGCAGACACCGGGACAGGAGCGCTGAAGCTTTCTTT.

The chain combines TRBV27 with TRBJ2-5, with D perhaps TRBD1 (5 bases). The CDR3 covers 13 residues. Germline assignment: CDR1 MNHEY and CDR2 SMNVEV (reference sequence). Trimming took off 5 bases at V and 7 bases at J, with 14 bases between the two ends. DNA for the CDR3: TGTGCCAGCAGTGCCACTACCACAGGGACCCAGTACTTC. Protein sequence: CASSATTTGTQYF.

V is TRBV9 and J is TRBJ1-1; no reliable D call. From germline, CDR1 is SGDLS and CDR2 YYNGEE. This CDR3 spans 14 amino acids. The V end was cut by 0 bases, the J end by 5 bases, with 11 bases between. The CDR3 is CASSVVLGRTEAFF. The CDR3 region has the DNA TGTGCCAGCAGCGTAGTTCTGGGGAGGACTGAAGCTTTCTTT.

V and J are TRBV20-1 and TRBJ2-7, with D tentatively TRBD1 (5 bases). V lost 1 base and J 5 bases, leaving 6 bases between the germline ends. The CDR3 runs to 11 residues. CDR1 DFQATT and CDR2 SNEGSKA come from the germline V gene (reference sequence). The CDR3 DNA sequence: TGCAGTGCTAGAGGGGGCCACGAGCAGTACGTC. It encodes CSARGGHEQYV.

V gene TRBV25-1 combines with J gene TRBJ2-2; D perhaps matches TRBD2 (7 bases). CDR3 length: 16 residues. The germline V gene has CDR1 MGHDK and CDR2 SYGVNS. Trimming removed 6 bases at V and 0 bases at J, with 14 bases between. CDR3 in DNA: TGTGCCAGCAGAGCGGGACACCCCACGAACACCGGGGAGCTGTTTTTT. It yields the protein CASRAGHPTNTGELFF.

The CDR3 region has the DNA TGTGCCAGCAGCTTGCACAGCACCTACGAGCAGTACTTC. Amino acids: CASSLHSTYEQYF. The chain uses TRBV5-4 and TRBJ2-7; D is ambiguous. There are 13 residues in the CDR3. Trimming pared 1 base from V and 2 bases from J, leaving 7 bases between. Germline CDR1 reads SGHNT; CDR2 reads YYREEE (reference sequence).

This clone occurred a few times. The genes are TRBV5-1 and TRBJ1-2, with TRBD1 matching 8 bases. V lost 6 bases and J lost 6; bases outside the gene matches: 13. CDR1 and CDR2 from the germline V gene are SGHRS and YFSETQ. CDR3 size: 15 residues. In DNA form, the CDR3 reads TGCGCCAGCACCGCGAGCCTTGGACAGGGACATGGCTACACCTTC. Translation: CASTASLGQGHGYTF.

The rearrangement links TRBV19 to TRBJ1-2, with D perhaps matching TRBD1 (5 bases). V dropped 5 bases and J dropped 0 bases, with 16 bases sitting between them. The CDR3 is 16 amino acids. CDR1 LNHDA and CDR2 SQIVND come from the germline V gene (reference sequence). DNA of the CDR3: TGTGCCAGTAGTGTCCTTCGCGGGGCAGCTAACTATGGCTACACCTTC. Protein product: CASSVLRGAANYGYTF.

This chain connects TRBV10-3 to TRBJ2-1; 8 bases fit TRBD2. Germline-derived CDR1 and CDR2 are ENHRY and SYGVKD. CDR3 length equals 15 residues. V dropped 3 bases and J dropped 6; count of bases not matched to a gene: 7. The CDR3 bases are TGTGCCATCAGTGAATCCACGGGGGGGCTCAATGAGCAGTTCTTC. This sequence encodes CAISESTGGLNEQFF.

J is TRBJ2-3 and V is TRBV5-1, with a tentative D call TRBD2 (6 bases). CDR1 is SGHRS, CDR2 YFSETQ, per germline. Trimming stripped 2 bases from V and 0 bases from J, with 10 bases between. The CDR3 sequence is 15 residues long. This chain's CDR3 is CASSFWGDSTDTQYF. The CDR3 DNA sequence: TGCGCCAGCAGCTTCTGGGGGGATAGCACAGATACGCAGTATTTT.

This rearrangement joins TRBV19 to TRBJ1-3; D is undetermined. The V gene's germline CDR1 is LNHDA and CDR2 SQIVND (reference sequence). Trimming removed 6 bases at V and 0 bases at J, with 9 bases between. The CDR3 extends over 14 amino acids. The CDR3 loop is CASRLRSSGNTIYF. CDR3 nucleotide sequence: TGTGCCAGTAGGTTGCGTTCCTCTGGAAACACCATATATTTT.

The chain links TRBV27 to TRBJ1-2, with 7 bases aligning to TRBD1. Germline CDR1 MNHEY, CDR2 SMNVEV (reference sequence). CDR3 length: 14 amino acids. J was trimmed by 11 bases and V by 6 bases; bases with no gene match: 15. CDR3 sequence: CASRDSGDSGRYTF. CDR3 sequence (DNA): TGTGCCAGCAGGGACTCTGGGGACAGTGGCCGGTACACCTTC.

The chain combines TRBV5-6 with TRBJ2-7, with 9 positions matching TRBD1. This CDR3 region has 15 residues. V was pared by 2 bases and J by 2 bases, with 5 bases of the junction left unmatched. Germline CDR1 and CDR2: SGHDT and YYEEEE. The CDR3, as DNA: TGTGCCAGCAGCTTCGGACAGGGGCCCCCCTACGAGCAGTACTTC. This encodes CASSFGQGPPYEQYF. Complete variable domain (other parts from reference TRBV5-6 and TRBJ2-7): DAGVTQSPTHLIKTRGQQVTLRCSPKSGHDTVSWYQQALGQGPQFIFQYYEEEERQRGNFPDRFSGHQFPNYSSELNVNALLLGDSALYLCASSFGQGPPYEQYFGPGTRLTVT.

The chain links TRBV25-1 to TRBJ1-2; the D gene is possibly TRBD1 (6 bases). Germline lookup yields CDR1 MGHDK and CDR2 SYGVNS. The CDR3 is 13 amino acids. V lost 4 bases to trimming and J lost 8 bases, with 14 bases between them. The CDR3 sequence: CASSGYRVGGYTF. The CDR3 DNA reads as TGTGCCAGCAGTGGGTACAGGGTAGGCGGCTACACCTTC.

This chain joins TRBV18 and TRBJ1-2, with 7 bases identical to TRBD1. V shed 5 bases, J shed 1 base, and the junction held 4 bases outside the gene matches. CDR3 length: 14 residues. Germline CDR1 and CDR2: KGHSH and LQKENI. CDR3 DNA: TGTGCCAGCTCAAATCCAGGGGGTAACTATGGCTACACCTTC. It codes for CASSNPGGNYGYTF.

This chain connects TRBV2 to TRBJ1-1; D is undetermined. Germline assignment: CDR1 SNHLY and CDR2 FYNNEI. The CDR3 runs to 14 residues. Between the trimmed V and J ends, which lost 10 bases and 2 bases, there was a span of 17 bases. Here the CDR3 DNA reads TGTGCCACCCCTAAACTGGAGAGTAACACTGAAGCTTTCTTT. This codes for CATPKLESNTEAFF.

The chain employs TRBV28 and TRBJ1-6; D is possibly TRBD1 (6 bases). CDR1 is MDHEN, CDR2 SYDVKM, per germline. The V gene lost 4 bases and the J gene lost 5 bases, with 9 bases spanning the gap. This CDR3 spans 14 amino acids. CDR3 sequence (DNA): TGTGCCAGCAGTTACAGGGTCCATAATTCACCCCTCCACTTT. Translation gives CASSYRVHNSPLHF. Drawing the rest from reference TRBV28 and TRBJ1-6, the complete variable domain is DVKVTQSSRYLVKRTGEKVFLECVQDMDHENMFWYRQDPGLGLRLIYFSYDVKMKEKGDIPEGYSVSREKKERFSLILESASTNQTSMYLCASSYRVHNSPLHFGNGTRLTVT.

V and J are TRBV25-1 and TRBJ2-7; TRBD2 is a possible D gene (5 bases). Trimming removed 2 bases at V and 5 bases at J, with 16 bases between. Germline assignment: CDR1 MGHDK and CDR2 SYGVNS. The CDR3 covers 15 residues. CDR3 in amino acids: CASSEPTRGSDEQYF. In nucleotides, the CDR3 is TGTGCCAGCAGTGAACCGACTCGGGGTAGTGACGAGCAGTACTTC.